Listed below are T cell receptor beta chains from one sample, sequenced in a study of identical twins. TCRdb reanalysed the 5' RACE reads using MiXCR and keeps one entry per CDR3 protein. The sample yields about 470,000 distinct CDR3 sequences, approximately 24% seen once. This sample was shared with a second study, whose subject was T cells expressing NK-cell markers.

Sequences were obtained from CD4+ T cells sorted from blood. All receptors come from a woman between 18 and 29 years old in good health. Each CDR3 is given with its conserved first and last residue. Fields, in order: V gene, J gene, D gene, clone size, CDR3 DNA, CDR3 protein. D genes are given only for firm matches. Some rows have no size entry. The others give once, few or many, or a class for an expanded clone.

TRBV10-3,TRBJ2-2,TRBD2,.,TGTGCCATCACACCTAGCGGGAACACCGGGGAGCTGTTTTTT,CAITPSGNTGELFF
TRBV14,TRBJ1-1,.,.,TGTGCCAGCAGTCGCCGCGGGGCAGCAAACACTGAAGCTTTCTTT,CASSRRGAANTEAFF
TRBV7-8,TRBJ2-5,TRBD1,many,TGTGCCAGCAGCCCAGGGACAGGAGGGGTTGAGACCCAGTACTTC,CASSPGTGGVETQYF
TRBV5-1,TRBJ2-1,TRBD2,.,TGCGCCAGCAGCTTGGCCGGGCTAGCGGGGTACAATGAGCAGTTCTTC,CASSLAGLAGYNEQFF
TRBV5-6,TRBJ2-1,TRBD2,many,TGTGCCAGCAGCTTGGCCGGGACTAGCGGTTACAATGAGCAGTTCTTC,CASSLAGTSGYNEQFF
TRBV7-9,TRBJ1-1,.,few,TGTGCCAGCAGCTCGTCCAGGGGTATCACTGAAGCTTTCTTT,CASSSSRGITEAFF
TRBV19,TRBJ2-1,.,.,TGTGCCAGTAGTATCCGAGGGAGCGCAAATGAGCAGTTCTTC,CASSIRGSANEQFF
TRBV2,TRBJ1-1,TRBD1,few,TGTGCCAGCCGCAGGGGGCAGGCCACTGAAGCTTTCTTT,CASRRGQATEAFF
TRBV5-1,TRBJ2-7,TRBD1,few,TGCGCCAGCAGCCTGGCATTGGGACAGCCCTACGAGCAGTACTTC,CASSLALGQPYEQYF
TRBV12-3/TRBV12-4,TRBJ2-5,.,many,TGTGCCAGCAGTCAAATGGCCGAAGAGACCCAGTACTTC,CASSQMAEETQYF
TRBV3-1,TRBJ2-7,.,.,TGTGCCAGCAGCCAAGACACGGCTACCTACGAGCAGTACTTC,CASSQDTATYEQYF
TRBV2,TRBJ1-3,.,many,TGTGCCAGCATAGCCGTCGGAAACACCATATATTTT,CASIAVGNTIYF
TRBV12-3/TRBV12-4,TRBJ1-2,.,.,TGTGCCAGCACTTCTGAGCGGGGGAGGAATGGCTACACCTTC,CASTSERGRNGYTF
TRBV28,TRBJ1-2,TRBD1,few,TGTGCCAGCAGTTCTACCTCGGACAGGAAAAGTGGCTACACCTTC,CASSSTSDRKSGYTF
TRBV18,TRBJ2-5,.,.,TGTGCCAGCTCACCACCCGGGAAAGAGACCCAGTACTTC,CASSPPGKETQYF
TRBV14,TRBJ1-3,.,once,TGTGCCAGCAGCCAAGGACCCGTGGTTTCCATATATTTT,CASSQGPVVSIYF
TRBV3-1,TRBJ2-7,.,few,TGTGCCAGCAGCCATCTACAGCCCTACGAGCAGTACTTC,CASSHLQPYEQYF
TRBV7-3,TRBJ2-3,.,few,TGTGCCAGCAGCCCCGGGAGCTACACAGATACGCAGTATTTT,CASSPGSYTDTQYF
TRBV6-2/TRBV6-3,TRBJ2-2,.,few,TGTGCCAGCAGCCGAGGGTACACCGGGGAGCTGTTTTTT,CASSRGYTGELFF
TRBV7-2,TRBJ2-1,.,few,TGTGCCAGCAGCTTAGAGACTAGCAATGAGCAGTTCTTC,CASSLETSNEQFF
TRBV5-1,TRBJ1-6,.,few,TGCGCCAGCAGCCATCCAGGGGTTGGGAGTTCACCCCTCCACTTT,CASSHPGVGSSPLHF
TRBV7-6,TRBJ2-1,.,.,TGTGCCAGCAGCTCCCGACTAGACAATGAGCAGTTCTTC,CASSSRLDNEQFF
TRBV9,TRBJ1-1,.,few,TGTGCCAGCAGCGTGCGTCAGAACACTGAAGCTTTCTTT,CASSVRQNTEAFF
TRBV20-1,TRBJ1-2,.,.,TGCAGTGCCAGTGGGGAAATCTACGGCTACACCTTC,CSASGEIYGYTF
TRBV6-5,TRBJ1-2,.,few,TGTGCCAGCAGTTACACCCGAGGGGGGTCTGGCTACACCTTC,CASSYTRGGSGYTF
TRBV12-3/TRBV12-4,TRBJ2-7,.,.,TGTGCCAGCACCGTTGGGGGGACATACGAGCAGTACTTC,CASTVGGTYEQYF